This T cell receptor beta chain was found in a study of blood T cell repertoires in COVID-19. Study as a whole: Samples taken during acute and convalescent COVID-19 were collected in the United States, Italy and Spain. T cells, B-cell-depleted T cells, or PBMCs provided the cDNA or gDNA that served as material.

In terms of age and location, participants ranged from roughly 18 to 90 years and lived in about 25 US areas. Clinical history as reported by participants underpinned cohort assignment. The CDR3 contains 14 residues. Germline CDR1 is SGHRS and CDR2 is YFSETQ. V trimming: 4 bases; J trimming: 4 bases; junction bases outside the gene matches: 2. The repertoire was sequenced with immunoSEQ multiplex PCR; TCRdb's copy has only in-frame clones and lacks some. Of 120,000 to 150,000 clones listed, over 75% are singletons. Material: PBMCs or T cells enriched from blood (not recorded which). This receptor was identified in a woman aged 30 to 39 with acute COVID-19. The V gene is TRBV5-1, the J gene TRBJ1-4, with 9 bases that match TRBD1. CDR3 loop: CASSGDRDNEKLFF. Here the CDR3 DNA reads TGCGCCAGCAGCGGGGACAGGGATAATGAAAAACTGTTTTTT.